One T cell receptor beta chain is described in this entry. These data are taken from a study of cytomegalovirus exposure and HLA in healthy donors. At the level of the study: Previous work identified 120 million or so unique TCR beta sequences from about 179 million T cells.

This PCR relied on a set of 60 Vbeta primers and 13 Jbeta primers. The repertoire was sequenced with immunoSEQ multiplex PCR; TCRdb's copy has only in-frame clones and lacks some. This table holds around 130,000 clones, around 74% found once. The sequence derives from a man in his forties or fifties in good health and CMV-seropositive. Sequenced: PBMCs.

CDR3 nucleotides: TGTGCCAGCACCCTGGGGACTAACTACAATGAGCAGTTCTTC. This encodes CASTLGTNYNEQFF. The chain couples TRBV2 to TRBJ2-1; 7 bases are shared with TRBD2. The CDR3 contains 14 residues. Germline CDR1 is SNHLY and CDR2 is FYNNEI. V was clipped by 7 bases and J by 3 bases; unmatched bases: 6.